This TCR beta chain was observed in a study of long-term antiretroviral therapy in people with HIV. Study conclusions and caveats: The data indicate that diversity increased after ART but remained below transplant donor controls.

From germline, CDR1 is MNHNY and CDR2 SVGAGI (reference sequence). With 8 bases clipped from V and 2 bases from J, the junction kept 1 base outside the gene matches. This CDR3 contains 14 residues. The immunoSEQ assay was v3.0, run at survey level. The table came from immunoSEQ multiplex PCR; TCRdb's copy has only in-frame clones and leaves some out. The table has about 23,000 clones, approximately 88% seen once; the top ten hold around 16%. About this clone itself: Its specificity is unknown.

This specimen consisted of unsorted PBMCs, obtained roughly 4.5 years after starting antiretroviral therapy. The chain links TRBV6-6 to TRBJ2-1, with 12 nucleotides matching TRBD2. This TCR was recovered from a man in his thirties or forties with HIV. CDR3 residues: CASGLAGTYNEQFF. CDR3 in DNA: TGTGCCAGCGGACTAGCGGGGACCTACAATGAGCAGTTCTTC.